The table lists the clone carrying this T cell receptor beta chain with many counts. What it recognizes is unknown. TCRdb itself ran the 5' RACE reads through MiXCR, one entry per CDR3 protein. Counted here are roughly 97,000 distinct CDR3 sequences, about 8.6% occurring once; the ten biggest clones make up 9.9%. Germline CDR1 is SGHDT and CDR2 is YYEEEE. The CDR3 has 16 residues. V was pared by 0 bases and J by 7 bases, with 8 bases of the junction left unmatched. The data stem from a study of CD8 T cells in ankylosing spondylitis. Study-wide points: Peripheral blood held disease-linked clones only at relatively low frequency, and these were CD8+.

Sequencing was carried out using blood, either unsorted or a sorted T cell fraction (not recorded which). This rearrangement joins TRBV5-6 to TRBJ2-1; 9 positions agree with TRBD2. The source of this sequence is a male donor with ankylosing spondylitis or in good health (not recorded which). CDR3 region: CASSLGLAVQGNEQFF. The CDR3 nucleotides are TGTGCCAGCAGCTTGGGACTAGCGGTTCAGGGGAATGAGCAGTTCTTC.